In its sample, the clone carrying this T cell receptor (beta chain) was seen many times. Its target is not known. This entry is derived from a study of breast tumors, draining lymph nodes, adjacent tissues. The study's findings and limits: Compared with lymph nodes, tumors were less diverse; compared with nontumor tissue, more.

TCRdb passed the multiplex PCR reads through MiXCR, listing each CDR3 protein once. The repertoire holds around 14,000 distinct CDR3 sequences, with about three fifths as singletons. The CDR3 spans 15 residues. Germline V gives CDR1 DFQATT, CDR2 SNEGSKA (reference sequence). With V trimmed by 2 bases and J by 5 bases, 9 bases remained unmatched. This sequence originates from a female donor with breast cancer. Some clones in this sample may be carry-over from other donors' samples. The rearrangement joins TRBV20-1 to TRBJ2-3, with 8 nucleotides matching TRBD2. The material sequenced was tumor-adjacent breast tissue. CDR3: CSARRAGAQGDTQYF. The DNA of the CDR3 is TGCAGTGCTAGACGAGCGGGGGCCCAGGGAGATACGCAGTATTTT.